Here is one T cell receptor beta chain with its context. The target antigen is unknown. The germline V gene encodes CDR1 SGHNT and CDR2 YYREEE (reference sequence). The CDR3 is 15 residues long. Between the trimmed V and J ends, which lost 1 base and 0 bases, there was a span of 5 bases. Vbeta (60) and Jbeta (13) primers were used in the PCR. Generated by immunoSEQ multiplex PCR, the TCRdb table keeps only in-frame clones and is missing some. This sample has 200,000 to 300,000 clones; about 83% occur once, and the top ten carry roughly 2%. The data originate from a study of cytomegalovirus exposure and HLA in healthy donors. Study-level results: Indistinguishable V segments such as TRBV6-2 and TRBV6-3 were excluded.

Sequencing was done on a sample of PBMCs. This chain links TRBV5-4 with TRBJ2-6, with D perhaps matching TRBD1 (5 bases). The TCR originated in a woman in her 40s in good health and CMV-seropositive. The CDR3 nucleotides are TGTGCCAGCAGCTTGCAGGGCTCTGGGGCCAACGTCCTGACTTTC. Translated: CASSLQGSGANVLTF.